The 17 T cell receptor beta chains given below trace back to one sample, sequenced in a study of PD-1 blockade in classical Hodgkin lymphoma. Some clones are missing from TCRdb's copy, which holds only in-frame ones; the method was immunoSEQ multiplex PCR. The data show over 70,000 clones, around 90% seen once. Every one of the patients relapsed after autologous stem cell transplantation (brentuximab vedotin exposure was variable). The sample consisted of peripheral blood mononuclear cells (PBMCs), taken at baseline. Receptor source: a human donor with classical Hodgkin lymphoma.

Written as DNA, the CDR3 is TGCGCCAGCAGCCCTCAGGCTTCTTACAATGAGCAGTTCTTC. Its protein product is CASSPQASYNEQFF. The chain has TRBV5-1 and TRBJ2-1; D unresolved. Germline V gives CDR1 SGHRS, CDR2 YFSETQ. The CDR3 spans 14 residues. Trimming stripped 4 bases from V and 4 bases from J, with 12 bases between.

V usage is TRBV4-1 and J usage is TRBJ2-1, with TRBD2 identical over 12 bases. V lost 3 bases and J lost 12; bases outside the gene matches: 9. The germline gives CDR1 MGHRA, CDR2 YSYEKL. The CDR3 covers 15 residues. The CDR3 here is CASSQEGGLAGAQFF. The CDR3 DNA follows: TGCGCCAGCAGCCAGGAGGGGGGACTAGCGGGCGCGCAGTTCTTC.

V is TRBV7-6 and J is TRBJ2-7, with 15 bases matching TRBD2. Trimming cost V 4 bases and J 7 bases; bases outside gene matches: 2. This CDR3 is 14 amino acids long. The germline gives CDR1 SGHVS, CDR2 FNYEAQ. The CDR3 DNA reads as TGTGCCAGCAGCTCGGGGACTAGCGGGGGGGAGCAGTACTTC. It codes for CASSSGTSGGEQYF.

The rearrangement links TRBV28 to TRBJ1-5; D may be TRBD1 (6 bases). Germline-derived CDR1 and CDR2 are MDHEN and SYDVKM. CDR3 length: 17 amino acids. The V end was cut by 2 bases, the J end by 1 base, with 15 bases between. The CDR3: CASSLRWGLGSNQPQHF. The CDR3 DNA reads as TGTGCCAGCAGTTTACGTTGGGGGCTGGGAAGCAATCAGCCCCAGCATTTT. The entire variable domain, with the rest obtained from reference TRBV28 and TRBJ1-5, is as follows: DVKVTQSSRYLVKRTGEKVFLECVQDMDHENMFWYRQDPGLGLRLIYFSYDVKMKEKGDIPEGYSVSREKKERFSLILESASTNQTSMYLCASSLRWGLGSNQPQHFGDGTRLSIL.

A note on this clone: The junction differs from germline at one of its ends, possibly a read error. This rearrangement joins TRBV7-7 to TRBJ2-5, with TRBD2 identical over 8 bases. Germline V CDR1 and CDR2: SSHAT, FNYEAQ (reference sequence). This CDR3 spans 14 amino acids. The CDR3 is CASSVAGSQETQYF. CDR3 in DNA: TGTGCTAGCAGCGTAGCGGGATCCCAAGAGACCCAGTACTTC. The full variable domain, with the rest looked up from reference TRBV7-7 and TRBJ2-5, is GAGVSQSPRYKVTKRGQDVTLRCDPISSHATLYWYQQALGQGPEFLTYFNYEAQPDKSGLPSDRFSAERPEGSISTLTIQRTEQRDSAMYRCASSVAGSQETQYFGPGTRLLVL.

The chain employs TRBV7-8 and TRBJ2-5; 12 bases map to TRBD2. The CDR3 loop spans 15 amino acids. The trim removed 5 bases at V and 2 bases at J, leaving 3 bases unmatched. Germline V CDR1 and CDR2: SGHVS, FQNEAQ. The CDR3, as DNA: TGTGCCAGCAGCAAAGGACTAGCGGGGCAAGAGACCCAGTACTTC. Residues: CASSKGLAGQETQYF.

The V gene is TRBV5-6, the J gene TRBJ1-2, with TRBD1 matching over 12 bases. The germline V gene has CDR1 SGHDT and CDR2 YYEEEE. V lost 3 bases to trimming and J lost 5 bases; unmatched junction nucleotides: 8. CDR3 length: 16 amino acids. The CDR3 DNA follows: TGTGCCAGCAGCTCCCCCGGGACAGGGGGCGGGTATGGCTACACCTTC. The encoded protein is CASSSPGTGGGYGYTF. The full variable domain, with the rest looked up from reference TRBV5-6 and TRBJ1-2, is DAGVTQSPTHLIKTRGQQVTLRCSPKSGHDTVSWYQQALGQGPQFIFQYYEEEERQRGNFPDRFSGHQFPNYSSELNVNALLLGDSALYLCASSSPGTGGGYGYTFGSGTRLTVV.

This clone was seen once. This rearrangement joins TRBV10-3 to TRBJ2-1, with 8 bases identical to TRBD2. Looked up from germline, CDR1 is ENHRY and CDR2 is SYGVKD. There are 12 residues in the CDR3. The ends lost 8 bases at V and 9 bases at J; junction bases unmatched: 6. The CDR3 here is CAISREDGEQFF. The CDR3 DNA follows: TGTGCCATCTCGCGGGAGGATGGTGAGCAGTTCTTC.

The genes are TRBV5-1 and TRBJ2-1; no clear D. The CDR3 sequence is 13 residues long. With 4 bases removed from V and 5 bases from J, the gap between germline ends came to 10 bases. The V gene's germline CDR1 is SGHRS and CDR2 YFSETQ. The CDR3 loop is CASSPWTDNEQFF. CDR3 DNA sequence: TGCGCCAGCAGCCCGTGGACCGACAATGAGCAGTTCTTC.

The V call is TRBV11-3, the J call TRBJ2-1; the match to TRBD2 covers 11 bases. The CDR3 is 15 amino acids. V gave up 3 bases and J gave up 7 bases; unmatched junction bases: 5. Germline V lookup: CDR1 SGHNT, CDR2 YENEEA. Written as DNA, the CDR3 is TGTGCCAGCAGCTTTAGCGGGAGGGTTACGAATGAGCAGTTCTTC. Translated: CASSFSGRVTNEQFF. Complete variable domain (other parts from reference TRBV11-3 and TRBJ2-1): EAGVVQSPRYKIIEKKQPVAFWCNPISGHNTLYWYLQNLGQGPELLIRYENEEAVDDSQLPKDRFSAERLKGVDSTLKIQPAELGDSAVYLCASSFSGRVTNEQFFGPGTRLTVL.

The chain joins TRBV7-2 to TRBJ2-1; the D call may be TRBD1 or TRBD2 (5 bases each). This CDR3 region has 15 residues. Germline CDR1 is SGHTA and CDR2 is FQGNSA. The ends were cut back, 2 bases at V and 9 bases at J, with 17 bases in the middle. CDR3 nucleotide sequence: TGTGCCAGCAGCTTACGAGGGACGTCGGTCAGTGAGCAGTTCTTC. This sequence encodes CASSLRGTSVSEQFF.

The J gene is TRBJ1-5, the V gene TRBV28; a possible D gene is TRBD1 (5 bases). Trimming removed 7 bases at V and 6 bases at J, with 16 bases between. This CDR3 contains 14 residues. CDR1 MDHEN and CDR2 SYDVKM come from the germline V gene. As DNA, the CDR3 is TGTGCCAGCACCCCTGGGGGGTCCGGTCAGCCCCAGCATTTT. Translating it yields CASTPGGSGQPQHF.

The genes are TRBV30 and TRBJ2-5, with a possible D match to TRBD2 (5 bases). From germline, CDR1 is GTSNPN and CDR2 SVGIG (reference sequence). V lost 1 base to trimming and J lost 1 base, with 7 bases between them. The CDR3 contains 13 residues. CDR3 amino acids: CAWSGSAQETQYF. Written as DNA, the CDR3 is TGTGCCTGGAGTGGTAGCGCCCAAGAGACCCAGTACTTC.

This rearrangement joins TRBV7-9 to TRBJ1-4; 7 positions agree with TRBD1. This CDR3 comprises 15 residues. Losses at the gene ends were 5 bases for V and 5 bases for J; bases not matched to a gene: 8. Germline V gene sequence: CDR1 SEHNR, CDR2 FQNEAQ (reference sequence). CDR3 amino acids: CASSTRQGENEKLFF. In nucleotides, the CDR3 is TGTGCCAGCAGCACGCGACAGGGTGAGAATGAAAAACTGTTTTTT. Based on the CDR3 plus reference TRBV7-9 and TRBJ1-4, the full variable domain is DTGVSQNPRHKITKRGQNVTFRCDPISEHNRLYWYRQTLGQGPEFLTYFQNEAQLEKSRLLSDRFSAERPKGSFSTLEIQRTEQGDSAMYLCASSTRQGENEKLFFGSGTQLSVL.

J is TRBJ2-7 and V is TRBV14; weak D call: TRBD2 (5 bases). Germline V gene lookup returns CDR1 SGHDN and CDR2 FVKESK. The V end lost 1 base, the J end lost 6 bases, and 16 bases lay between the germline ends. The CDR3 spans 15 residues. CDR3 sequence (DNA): TGTGCCAGCAGCCAAGTTCGAGGGTATGGAGTCGAGCAGTACTTC. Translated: CASSQVRGYGVEQYF.

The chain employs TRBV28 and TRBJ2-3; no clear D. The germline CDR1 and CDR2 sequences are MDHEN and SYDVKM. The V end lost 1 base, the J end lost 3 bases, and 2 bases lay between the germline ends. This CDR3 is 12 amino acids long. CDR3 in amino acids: CASSLSTDTQYF. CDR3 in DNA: TGTGCCAGCAGTTTATCTACAGATACGCAGTATTTT.

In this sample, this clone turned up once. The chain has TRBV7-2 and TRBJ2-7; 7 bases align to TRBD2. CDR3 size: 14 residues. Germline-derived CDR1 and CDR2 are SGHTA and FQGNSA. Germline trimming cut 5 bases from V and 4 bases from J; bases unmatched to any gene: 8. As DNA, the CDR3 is TGTGCCAGCAGCCCTCAGTCCGGGAGGTACGAGCAGTACTTC. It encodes CASSPQSGRYEQYF.